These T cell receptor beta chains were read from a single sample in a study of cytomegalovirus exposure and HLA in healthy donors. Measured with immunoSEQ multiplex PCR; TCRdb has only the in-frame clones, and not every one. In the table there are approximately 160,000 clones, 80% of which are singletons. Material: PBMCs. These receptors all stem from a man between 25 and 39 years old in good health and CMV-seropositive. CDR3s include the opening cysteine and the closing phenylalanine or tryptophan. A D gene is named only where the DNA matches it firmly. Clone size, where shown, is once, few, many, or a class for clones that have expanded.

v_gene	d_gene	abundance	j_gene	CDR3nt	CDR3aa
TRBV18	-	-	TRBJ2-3	TGTGCCAGCTCGCCCTCTAGGACTCTAACAGATACGCAGTATTTT	CASSPSRTLTDTQYF
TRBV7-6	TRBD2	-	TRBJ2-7	TGTGCCAGCAGCTCGAGAATCGGAGGCGGGGGGCCGGGCTACGAGCAGTACTTC	CASSSRIGGGGPGYEQYF
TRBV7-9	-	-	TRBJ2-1	TGTGCCAGCAGCACAACCGACAGGACTGAGGATGAGCAGTTCTTC	CASSTTDRTEDEQFF
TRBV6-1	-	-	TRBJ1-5	TGTGCCAGCAGTGAAATTCCGACAGGATCCCAGCATTTT	CASSEIPTGSQHF
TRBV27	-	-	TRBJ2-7	TGTGCCAGCAGTTCGGACAGCTCCTACGAGCAGTACTTC	CASSSDSSYEQYF
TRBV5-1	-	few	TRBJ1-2	TGCGCCAGCAGCTTACAGGGAAACTATGGCTACACCTTC	CASSLQGNYGYTF
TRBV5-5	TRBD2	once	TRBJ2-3	TGTGCCAGCAGCGGTACTAGCGGGGTAGTATATACGCAGTATTTT	CASSGTSGVVYTQYF
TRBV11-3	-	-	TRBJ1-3	TGTGCCAGCAGCTTTTCCCCCGGAGGGAATGGAAACACCATATATTTT	CASSFSPGGNGNTIYF
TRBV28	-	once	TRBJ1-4	TGTGCCAGCAGCGCACCCGGGGGGAGAGGACTGTTTTTT	CASSAPGGRGLFF
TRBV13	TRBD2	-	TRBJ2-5	TGTGCCAGCAGCTTACTAGCGGGAGGAGGAGGAGAGACCCAGTACTTC	CASSLLAGGGGETQYF
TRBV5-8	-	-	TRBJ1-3	TGTGCCAGCAGCTTGAGGATCAGCGACGACTCTGGAAACACCATATATTTT	CASSLRISDDSGNTIYF
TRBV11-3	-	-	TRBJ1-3	TGTGCCAGCAGCCACACAGGTTCCGGCTCTGGAAACACCATATATTTT	CASSHTGSGSGNTIYF
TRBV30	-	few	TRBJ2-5	TGTGCCTGGAGTGTGTCGGAAGAGACCCAGTACTTC	CAWSVSEETQYF
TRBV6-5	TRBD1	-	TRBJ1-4	TGTGCCGTACAGGGGGGCACTAATGAAAAACTGTTTTTT	CAVQGGTNEKLFF
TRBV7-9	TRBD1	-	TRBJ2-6	TGTGCCAGCACCATCATGACAGGGGCGCCCGGGGCCAACGTCCTGACTTTC	CASTIMTGAPGANVLTF
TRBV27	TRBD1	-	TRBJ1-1	TGTGCCAGCAGTACCGGGACAGCAAGCATGAACACTGAAGCTTTCTTT	CASSTGTASMNTEAFF
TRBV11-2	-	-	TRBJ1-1	TGTGCCAGCAGCCGGGTGGGGAGCACTGAAGCTTTCTTT	CASSRVGSTEAFF
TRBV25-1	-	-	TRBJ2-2	TGTGCCAGCAGCGCGATTGTGAACACCGGGGAGCTGTTTTTT	CASSAIVNTGELFF
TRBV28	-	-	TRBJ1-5	TGTGCCAGCAGTTTCGGTAGCAATCAGCCCCAGCATTTT	CASSFGSNQPQHF
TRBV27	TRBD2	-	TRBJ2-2	TGTGCCAGCAGTCCGGGACTAAACACCGGGGAGCTGTTTTTT	CASSPGLNTGELFF
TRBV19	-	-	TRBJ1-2	TGTGCCAGTAAATTCCCGGGGAATGGCTACACCTTC	CASKFPGNGYTF
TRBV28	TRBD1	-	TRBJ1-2	TGTGCCAGCCTTATTAAGGGGGCGCGGGGCTACACCTTC	CASLIKGARGYTF
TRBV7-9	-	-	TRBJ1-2	TGTGCCAGCAGCTTACAGGGCCTGCCCCCCTATGGCTACACCTTC	CASSLQGLPPYGYTF
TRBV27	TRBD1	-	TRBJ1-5	TGTGCCAGCAGTTCCTACCGGGACAGGGGCAGGCAGCCCCAGCATTTT	CASSSYRDRGRQPQHF
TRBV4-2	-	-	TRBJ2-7	TGTGCCAGCAGCCAAGTTTCTAACAGGGCAACCTACGAGCAGTACTTC	CASSQVSNRATYEQYF
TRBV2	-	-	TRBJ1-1	TGTGCCAGCAGCAGTCCCACTAAAGCTTTCTTT	CASSSPTKAFF
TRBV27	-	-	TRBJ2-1	TGTGCCAGCCGGTTGGGAGTCAGCTCCTACAATGAGCAGTTCTTC	CASRLGVSSYNEQFF
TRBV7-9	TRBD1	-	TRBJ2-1	TGTGCCAGCAGCTTTAAGGGACAGGGGCACAATGAGCAGTTCTTC	CASSFKGQGHNEQFF
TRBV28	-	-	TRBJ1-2	TGTGCCAGCAGTTTTCTTCTTCAGGGTAATGGCTACACCTTC	CASSFLLQGNGYTF
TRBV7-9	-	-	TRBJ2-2	TGTTCCAGCAGCTTAGGGAGGAGGAGCCCTACCGGGGAGCTGTTTTTT	CSSSLGRRSPTGELFF
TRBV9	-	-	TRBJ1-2	TGTGCCAGCAGTCCCGGGGGGAACTATGGCTACACCTTC	CASSPGGNYGYTF
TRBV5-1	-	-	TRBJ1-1	TGCGCCAGCAGCTTGAACTATGGGACTGAAGCTTTCTTT	CASSLNYGTEAFF
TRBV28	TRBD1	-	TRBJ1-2	TGTGCCAGCAGCAAAATCCGATTGGGACAGGGCGTTTATGGCTACACCTTC	CASSKIRLGQGVYGYTF
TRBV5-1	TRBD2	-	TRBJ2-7	TGCGCCAGCAGCGGGGAAAGCGGGATATACGAGCAGTACTTC	CASSGESGIYEQYF
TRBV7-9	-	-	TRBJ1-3	TGTTCCAGCAGCTTTCGGGGGAACACCATATATTTT	CSSSFRGNTIYF
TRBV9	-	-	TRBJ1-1	TGTGCCAGCAGCGTAGACCCCCAGGGTACGGGTACTGAAGCTTTCTTT	CASSVDPQGTGTEAFF
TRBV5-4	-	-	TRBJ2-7	TGTGCCAGCAGCTTGGGAAGGGGTATCGAGCAGTACTTC	CASSLGRGIEQYF
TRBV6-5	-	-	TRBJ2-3	TGTGCCAGCAGTTACTCTTCGTACACAGATACGCAGTATTTT	CASSYSSYTDTQYF
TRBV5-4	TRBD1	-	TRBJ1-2	TGTGCCAGCAGCCGTATCCGGGACAGGGGGTATGGCTACACCTTC	CASSRIRDRGYGYTF
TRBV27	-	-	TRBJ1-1	TGTGCCAGCGGGGCCTCGGTTGTGCTCACTGAAGCTTTCTTT	CASGASVVLTEAFF
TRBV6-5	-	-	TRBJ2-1	TGTGCCAGCAGTCTAGACCCCAATGAGCAGTTCTTC	CASSLDPNEQFF
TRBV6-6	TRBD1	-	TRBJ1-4	TGTGCCAGCAGTTACCGCCCAGGGGGCGATGAAAAACTGTTTTTT	CASSYRPGGDEKLFF
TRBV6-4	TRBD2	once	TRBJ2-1	TGTGCCAGCAGTGACTCGGGCGGGGGGCGGACGACTGAGCAGTTCTTC	CASSDSGGGRTTEQFF
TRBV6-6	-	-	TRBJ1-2	TGTGCCAGCAGTTACTTAGATGGCTACACCTTC	CASSYLDGYTF
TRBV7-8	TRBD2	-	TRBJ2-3	TGTGCCAGCAGCCAAACCCGGGGACTAGCGATGGATATGGCAGATACGCAGTATTTT	CASSQTRGLAMDMADTQYF
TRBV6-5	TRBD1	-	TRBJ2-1	TGTGCCAGCAGAGCCGACAGGGGAAATAACAATGAGCAGTTCTTC	CASRADRGNNNEQFF
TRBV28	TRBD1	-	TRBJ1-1	TGTGCCAGCAGTTCCAGGGACAGCGAAGCTTTCTTT	CASSSRDSEAFF
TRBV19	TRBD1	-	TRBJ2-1	TGTGCCAGTAGTATTACAGGGGGGCCCTCTGGCAATGAGCAGTTCTTC	CASSITGGPSGNEQFF
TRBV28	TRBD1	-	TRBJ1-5	TGTGCCAGCAGCGGGACAGGGGGCAATCAGCCCCAGCATTTT	CASSGTGGNQPQHF
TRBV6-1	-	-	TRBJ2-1	TGTGCCAGCAGACCCTCTGGGCGCTACAATGAGCAGTTCTTC	CASRPSGRYNEQFF
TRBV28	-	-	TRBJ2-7	TGTGCCAGCATGGAGGGGTACGAGCAGTACTTC	CASMEGYEQYF
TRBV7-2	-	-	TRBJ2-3	TGTGGTGGCATGGGGCCCCTTAGTCAGGATACGCAGTATTTT	CGGMGPLSQDTQYF
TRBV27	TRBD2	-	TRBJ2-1	TGTGCCAGCAGTTTGCTAGCGGGGAAAAATGAGCAGTTCTTC	CASSLLAGKNEQFF
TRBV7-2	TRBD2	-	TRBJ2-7	TGTGCCAGCAGCTTAAACCTACTAGCGGGGGGTTATTCCTACGAGCAGTACTTC	CASSLNLLAGGYSYEQYF
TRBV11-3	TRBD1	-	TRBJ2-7	TGTGCCAGCAGCTTCGGGACAGGTATAGGGTACGAGCAGTACTTC	CASSFGTGIGYEQYF
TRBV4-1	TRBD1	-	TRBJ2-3	TGCGCCAGCAGCCAAGATTATGGGGGGACAGGGAACACAGATACGCAGTATTTT	CASSQDYGGTGNTDTQYF
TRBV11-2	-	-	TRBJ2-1	TGTGCCAGCAGCTTAGAAGGGAGGCGATACAATGAGCAGTTCTTC	CASSLEGRRYNEQFF